The TCR beta chain under discussion was sequenced for a study of shared clonotypes between healthy human individuals. Comments on this clone: What it binds is unknown.

Each subset's genomic DNA was split evenly across several immunoSEQ plates. Replicate PCRs from sorted subsets contained around 200 ng DNA, which is 31,000 or so T cell genomes. Clones were sequenced by immunoSEQ multiplex PCR, and TCRdb holds only the in-frame ones, with some missing. This sample carries over 950,000 clones, about 80% of them seen once, and the ten largest clones take roughly 0.9%. Study-level results: Among donors, sharing of clonotypes was expected to be affected by sequencing depth.

V was clipped by 2 bases and J by 1 base, with 14 bases between them. Germline values: CDR1 MNHEY, CDR2 SVGAGI. The CDR3 totals 16 residues. V usage is TRBV6-5 and J usage is TRBJ1-1; D possibly corresponds to TRBD1 (5 bases). Sequenced: memory CD4+ T cells from PBMCs. Subset noted: CD45RA-negative fraction. The receptor was derived from a man between 18 and 29 years old in good health. Some clones in this sample may be carry-over from other donors' samples. DNA of the CDR3: TGTGCCAGCAGTTACCTTGTGGGGGGTGCGAACACTGAAGCTTTCTTT. The encoded protein is CASSYLVGGANTEAFF.